One T cell receptor beta chain is described in this entry. Its antigen is still unknown. This specimen comes from a study of Ad26.COV2.S vaccination and SARS-CoV-2 variants. Across the study: The authors gave Ad26.COV2.S intramuscularly, either once or twice 56 days apart. Notes on the study in general: The analyses of TCR breadth and depth may have understated the size of total T cell responses. While placebo recipients had lower spike-specific TCR breadth, vaccine recipients had more.

Noted treatment: 19 received Ad26.COV2.S at low or high dose, single or two shots; roughly five received placebo; per-sample allocation not given. Day 63 after the first injection of vaccine or placebo was the sampling time. The individual, an adult aged 18-55 years, was a donor in Boston. Profiled with immunoSEQ multiplex PCR; TCRdb holds only in-frame clones, not every one. The sample has about 420,000 clones; approximately 88% are singletons. CDR3 size: 14 residues. The germline V gene encodes CDR1 SNHLY and CDR2 FYNNEI. V gave up 8 bases and J gave up 5 bases, with 18 bases separating them. The specimen comprised peripheral blood, sampled in a trial of Ad26.COV2.S vaccine versus placebo. This TCR was recovered from a person aged 18-65 years who received the Ad26.COV2.S COVID-19 vaccine or a placebo. This sequence joins TRBV2 and TRBJ2-5, with D possibly TRBD2 on 6 matching bases. CDR3 sequence reads: CASGRWRERETQYF. The CDR3 DNA reads as TGTGCCAGCGGTAGATGGAGGGAGAGGGAGACCCAGTACTTC.